Sequencing of this T cell receptor (beta chain) was carried out in a study of CXCR3-negative and CXCR3-positive naive CD8 T cells. Study-wide results and limits: Comparison of naive cells showed more hydrophobic TRB CDR3s in CXCR3-positive than in CXCR3-negative naive cells.

Details on this clonotype: What it binds is unknown.

UMI-labeled 5' RACE yielded the TRB cDNA libraries. TCRdb re-called the 5' RACE reads; one entry per CDR3 protein, DNA not given. This sample contains 70,000 to 95,000 distinct CDR3 sequences. Sequences were obtained from naive CXCR3- CD8+ T cells from blood. The subset is: CD45RO-CCR7+CD27+CD95- naive CD8+ T cells lacking CXCR3 (TNR3-). The source of this sequence is a human donor in good health. Some clones in this sample may be carry-over from other donors' samples.

The CDR3: CASRTGTIPFF. The chain couples TRBV25-1 to TRBJ1-1; the TCRdb call, TRBD1, lacks DNA for checking. Germline CDR1 reads MGHDK; CDR2 reads SYGVNS. The CDR3 is 11 residues long. The whole variable domain, remainder taken from reference TRBV25-1 and TRBJ1-1, is EADIYQTPRYLVIGTGKKITLECSQTMGHDKMYWYQQDPGMELHLIHYSYGVNSTEKGDLSSESTVSRIRTEHFPLTLESARPSHTSQYLCASRTGTIPFFGQGTRLTVV.